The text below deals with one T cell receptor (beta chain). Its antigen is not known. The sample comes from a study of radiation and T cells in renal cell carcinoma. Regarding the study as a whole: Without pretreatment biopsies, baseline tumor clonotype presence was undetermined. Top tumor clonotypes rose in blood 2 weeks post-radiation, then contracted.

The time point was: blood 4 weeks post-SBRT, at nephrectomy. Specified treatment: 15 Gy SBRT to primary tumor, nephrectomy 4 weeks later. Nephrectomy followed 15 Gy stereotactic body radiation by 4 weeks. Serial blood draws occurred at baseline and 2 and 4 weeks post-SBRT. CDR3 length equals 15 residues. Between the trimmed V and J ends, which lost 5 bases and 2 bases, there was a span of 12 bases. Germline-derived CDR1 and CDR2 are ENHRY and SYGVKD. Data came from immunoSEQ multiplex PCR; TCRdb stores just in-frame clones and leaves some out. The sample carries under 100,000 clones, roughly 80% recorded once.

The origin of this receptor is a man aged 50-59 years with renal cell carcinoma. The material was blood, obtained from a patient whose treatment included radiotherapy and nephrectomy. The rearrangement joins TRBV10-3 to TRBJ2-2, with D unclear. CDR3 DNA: TGTGCCATCAGTTTCCAGAAAAGTAACACCGGGGAGCTGTTTTTT. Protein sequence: CAISFQKSNTGELFF.